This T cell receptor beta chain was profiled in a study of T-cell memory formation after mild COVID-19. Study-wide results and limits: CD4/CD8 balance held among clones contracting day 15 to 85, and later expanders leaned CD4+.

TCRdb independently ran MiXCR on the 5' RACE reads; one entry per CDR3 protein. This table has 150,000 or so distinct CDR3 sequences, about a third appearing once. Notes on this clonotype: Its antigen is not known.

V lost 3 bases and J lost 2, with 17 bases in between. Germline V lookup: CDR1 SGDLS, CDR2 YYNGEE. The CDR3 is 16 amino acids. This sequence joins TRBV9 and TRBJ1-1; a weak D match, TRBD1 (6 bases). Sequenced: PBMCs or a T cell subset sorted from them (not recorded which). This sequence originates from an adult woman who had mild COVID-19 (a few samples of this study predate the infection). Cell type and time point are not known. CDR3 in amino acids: CASSEPLDRSNTEAFF. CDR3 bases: TGTGCCAGCAGCGAGCCTCTCGACAGGAGCAACACTGAAGCTTTCTTT.